This TCR beta chain stems from a study of response to subunit inactivated influenza vaccine. Findings and caveats of the study: The authors suggested that every seasonal influenza vaccination recruits few new T cells.

TCRdb reanalysed the RT-PCR reads using MiXCR and keeps one entry per CDR3 protein. Of 650,000 to 800,000 distinct CDR3 sequences in the sample, approximately 15% were seen once. Note on this clonotype: No antigen is known for it.

The TCR comes from a man aged 45 to 65 who received an inactivated influenza vaccine. The input for sequencing was PBMCs from blood, taken about 14 days before vaccination.

The CDR3 loop is CSVASIGDGYTF. The DNA for the CDR3 is TGCAGCGTCGCATCCATTGGAGATGGCTACACCTTC. The chain recombines TRBV29-1 with TRBJ1-2; D gene unclear. CDR1 and CDR2 (germline): SQVTM, ANQGSEA. The CDR3 loop spans 12 amino acids. Trimming removed 6 bases at V and 6 bases at J, with 14 bases between.